These 21 T cell receptor beta chains originate from one sample sequenced in a study of blood T cell repertoires in COVID-19. The data were produced by immunoSEQ multiplex PCR, yet TCRdb's version contains in-frame clones alone and is incomplete. The sample includes more than 150,000 clones, 80% to 90% of them seen just once. Sequenced sample: peripheral blood. These receptors came from a man aged 55 to 70 with acute or convalescent COVID-19.

V and J are TRBV4-1 and TRBJ1-4, with 8 positions matching TRBD1. V gave up 0 bases and J gave up 0 bases; unmatched junction bases: 9. Germline assignment: CDR1 MGHRA and CDR2 YSYEKL. The CDR3 runs to 19 residues. The CDR3 coding sequence is TGCGCCAGCAGCCAAGATGCCGCCGGGACAGGAGCAACTAATGAAAAACTGTTTTTT. Protein product: CASSQDAAGTGATNEKLFF.

This clone was seen a handful of times. The chain uses TRBV27 and TRBJ1-6; D not certain. With 2 bases removed from V and 7 bases from J, the gap between germline ends came to 18 bases. In germline, CDR1 is MNHEY, CDR2 SMNVEV (reference sequence). The CDR3 is made up of 17 amino acids. The CDR3 coding sequence is TGTGCCAGCAGTTTAGAATGGAGGCAGACCCCGAATTCACCCCTCCACTTT. Residues: CASSLEWRQTPNSPLHF.

Points on this clone: Within the sample, other DNA sequences also encode this same CDR3. The V and J genes are TRBV5-1 and TRBJ1-1; TRBD1 matches at 7 bases. The CDR3 has 14 amino acids. The trim removed 4 bases at V and 3 bases at J, leaving 6 bases unmatched. In germline, CDR1 is SGHRS, CDR2 YFSETQ. CDR3 coding DNA: TGCGCCAGCAGCCGTGGACAGGCCGACACTGAAGCTTTCTTT. Its protein product is CASSRGQADTEAFF.

V gene TRBV2 combines with J gene TRBJ2-3; a weak D match, TRBD2 (5 bases). The CDR3 is 15 residues long. Germline V gene lookup returns CDR1 SNHLY and CDR2 FYNNEI. V was trimmed by 3 bases and J by 0 bases, leaving 10 bases between them. CDR3 in amino acids: CASSDPGKSTDTQYF. The CDR3 region has the DNA TGTGCCAGCAGTGATCCGGGGAAGAGCACAGATACGCAGTATTTT.

The J gene is TRBJ2-1, the V gene TRBV18; maybe TRBD1 (6 bases). The germline V gene encodes CDR1 KGHSH and CDR2 LQKENI. The CDR3 contains 15 residues. The V end lost 6 bases, the J end lost 4 bases, and 16 bases lay between the germline ends. The CDR3 nucleotides read TGTGCCAGCTCCCCGCAGGGGAGCGCGTACAATGAGCAGTTCTTC. Protein: CASSPQGSAYNEQFF.

The chain employs TRBV30 and TRBJ1-2, with D possibly matching TRBD1 (5 bases). Between the trimmed V and J ends, which lost 7 bases and 2 bases, there was a span of 11 bases. The CDR3 is made up of 12 amino acids. Germline values: CDR1 GTSNPN, CDR2 SVGIG (reference sequence). CDR3 sequence reads: CASYTGNYGYTF. For the CDR3, the DNA is TGTGCCTCGTACACAGGAAACTATGGCTACACCTTC.

This chain uses TRBV3-1 (or the pseudogene TRBV3-2) with TRBJ2-2; 7 nucleotides match TRBD2. This CDR3 is built from 18 residues. The ends lost 3 bases at V and 3 bases at J; junction bases unmatched: 13. CDR1 is LGHDT and CDR2 is YNNKEL in the germline V gene (reference sequence). The CDR3 bases are TGTGCCAGCAGCCAGCTCCCTTTAAGGGAGGGCGACACCGGGGAGCTGTTTTTT. It specifies CASSQLPLREGDTGELFF.

The V gene is TRBV6-5, the J gene TRBJ1-6; 7 nucleotides agree with TRBD1. Unmatched junction bases numbered 6, after V lost 0 bases and J lost 7 bases. Per the germline V gene, CDR1 is MNHEY and CDR2 is SVGAGI. This CDR3 is built from 16 residues. The CDR3 region has the DNA TGTGCCAGCAGTTACTCGAAGGGACAGCCGAATTCACCCCTCCACTTT. It translates to CASSYSKGQPNSPLHF.

CDR3 sequence reads: CASSQVGLAANNEQFF. DNA for the CDR3: TGTGCCAGCAGCCAAGTGGGGCTAGCGGCTAACAATGAGCAGTTCTTC. J is TRBJ2-1 and V is TRBV3-1 (or the pseudogene TRBV3-2); 7 bases match TRBD2. V trimming: 1 base; J trimming: 5 bases; junction bases outside the gene matches: 8. This CDR3 is built from 16 residues. CDR1 and CDR2 from the germline V gene are LGHDT and YNNKEL (reference sequence).

The gene calls are TRBV27 and TRBJ1-2; 8 nucleotides match TRBD1. V was pared by 4 bases and J by 6 bases, with 7 bases of the junction left unmatched. CDR3 length: 14 amino acids. Per the germline V gene, CDR1 is MNHEY and CDR2 is SMNVEV (reference sequence). In DNA form, the CDR3 reads TGTGCCAGCAGTTCCGGGACAGGAGTCAATGGCTACACCTTC. Its protein is CASSSGTGVNGYTF.

The chain employs TRBV9 and TRBJ2-7, with D uncertain. The CDR3 loop spans 14 amino acids. V lost 0 bases and J lost 2, with 9 bases in between. CDR1 is SGDLS, CDR2 YYNGEE, per germline. CDR3 bases: TGTGCCAGCAGCGTAGCCGGCGGAACCTACGAGCAGTACTTC. Encoded protein: CASSVAGGTYEQYF.

V gene TRBV6-6 combines with J gene TRBJ1-5; TRBD1 might be the D (5 bases). V lost 5 bases and J lost 5, with 10 bases in between. Germline CDR1 and CDR2: MNHNY and SVGAGI (reference sequence). This CDR3 contains 13 residues. CDR3: CASSQGADQPQHF. CDR3 sequence (DNA): TGTGCCAGCAGTCAGGGAGCCGATCAGCCCCAGCATTTT.

This chain links TRBV24-1 with TRBJ2-1; 8 bases are shared with TRBD1. V shed 0 bases, J shed 5 bases, and the junction held 5 bases outside the gene matches. CDR1 and CDR2 (germline): KGHDR, SFDVKD. The CDR3 length is 16 residues. The CDR3 DNA reads as TGTGCCACCAGTGATTTGCGTGGACAGGGCCACAATGAGCAGTTCTTC. Protein sequence: CATSDLRGQGHNEQFF.

The CDR3 loop reads CASSLGTGYRTDTQYF. The CDR3 bases are TGTGCCAGCAGCTTAGGGACAGGGTATAGAACAGATACGCAGTATTTT. The chain has TRBV7-6 and TRBJ2-3; 8 bases line up with TRBD1. The CDR3 extends over 16 amino acids. Germline V gene sequence: CDR1 SGHVS, CDR2 FNYEAQ. V was clipped by 1 base and J by 3 bases; unmatched bases: 6.

The chain couples TRBV6-5 to TRBJ1-5; tentatively, D is TRBD1 (5 bases). CDR3 size: 14 residues. The germline V and J ends were trimmed by 11 bases and 6 bases, with 20 bases remaining between them. CDR1 is MNHEY, CDR2 SVGAGI, per germline. The CDR3 protein is CAAQGMGRTQPQHF. DNA of the CDR3: TGTGCCGCCCAGGGCATGGGGCGAACTCAGCCCCAGCATTTT.

The chain joins TRBV5-1 to TRBJ2-2; 9 bases match TRBD1. Germline V gene data show CDR1 as SGHRS and CDR2 as YFSETQ. After removal of 4 bases from V and 8 bases from J, the junction contained 9 bases not matched to a gene. The CDR3 consists of 15 residues. The CDR3 is CASSPGDRVGGELFF. In DNA form, the CDR3 reads TGCGCCAGCAGCCCAGGGGACAGGGTAGGAGGGGAGCTGTTTTTT.

The chain has TRBV3-1 (or the pseudogene TRBV3-2) and TRBJ2-5, with D perhaps TRBD2 (5 bases). Trimming removed 3 bases from V and 5 bases from J, with 7 bases in between. Germline assignment: CDR1 LGHDT and CDR2 YNNKEL (reference sequence). The CDR3 covers 12 residues. CDR3 DNA: TGTGCCAGCAGCCATCGCGGGGAGACCCAGTACTTC. Protein product: CASSHRGETQYF.

The chain is built from TRBV28 and TRBJ2-1, with a weak D call TRBD2 (5 bases). V lost 3 bases, J lost 0 bases, and 9 bases lay in between. The CDR3 has 15 residues. The germline V gene encodes CDR1 MDHEN and CDR2 SYDVKM. This CDR3 reads CASSLRRVSYNEQFF. CDR3 in DNA: TGTGCCAGCAGTTTGAGGCGGGTCTCCTACAATGAGCAGTTCTTC.

The V call is TRBV7-8, the J call TRBJ1-1; D is ambiguous. The CDR3 is 13 residues long. The germline V gene encodes CDR1 SGHVS and CDR2 FQNEAQ. V was shortened by 5 bases and J by 2 bases, with 9 bases between the two germline ends. In nucleotides, the CDR3 is TGTGCCAGCAGCCAGGACTTCAACACTGAAGCTTTCTTT. Its protein product is CASSQDFNTEAFF. Full variable domain (remainder filled in from reference TRBV7-8 and TRBJ1-1): GAGVSQSPRYKVAKRGQDVALRCDPISGHVSLFWYQQALGQGPEFLTYFQNEAQLDKSGLPSDRFFAERPEGSVSTLKIQRTQQEDSAVYLCASSQDFNTEAFFGQGTRLTVV.

CDR3: CASSLPGREPPYNEQFF. As DNA, the CDR3 is TGTGCCAGCAGTTTGCCCGGGCGGGAGCCCCCCTACAATGAGCAGTTCTTC. The chain combines TRBV27 with TRBJ2-1; 7 nucleotides align to TRBD2. The V gene end was trimmed by 3 bases and the J gene end by 2 bases; junction bases not matched to a gene: 10. In germline, CDR1 is MNHEY, CDR2 SMNVEV (reference sequence). The CDR3 loop spans 17 amino acids.

Regarding this clone: Other DNA sequences from this sample encode an identical CDR3 as well. CDR3 protein: CASSPGLAEETQYF. The CDR3 region has the DNA TGTGCCAGCAGCCCAGGACTAGCGGAAGAGACCCAGTACTTC. The chain is built from TRBV7-9 and TRBJ2-5; 10 positions match TRBD2. This CDR3 has 14 amino acids. Trimming at V came to 5 bases and at J to 3 bases, leaving 3 bases not matched to a gene. Germline loops: CDR1 SEHNR, CDR2 FQNEAQ (reference sequence).